The sequence of this T cell receptor beta chain was determined in a study of blood T cells in healthy people across ages. General observations from the study: Higher diversity and more naive CD4+ cells were features of long-lived donors, compared to aged donors. With age, beta diversity per million T cells declined roughly linearly, significantly by 35 to 40.

From germline, CDR1 is SGHRS and CDR2 YFSETQ. This CDR3 is built from 14 residues. Germline trimming cut 4 bases from V and 3 bases from J; bases unmatched to any gene: 5. Healthy individuals of Caucasian origin from Russia, aged roughly 6 to 100, served as donors. Combining a sample-barcoded 5' primer with a J-beta primer mix, a second PCR ran for about 6 to 12 cycles. Every single cDNA molecule received a tag from a template-switch adaptor with 12 random nucleotides. TCRdb reprocessed the 5' RACE reads via MiXCR and lists one record per CDR3 protein. The sample consists of about 1.5 million distinct CDR3 sequences, 42% of them appearing once. A few counts support this clonotype. Its target is not known.

The sequencing input was blood. This receptor was identified in a woman aged 18-35 years in good health. This chain links TRBV5-1 with TRBJ2-7, with 9 bases fitting TRBD1. The DNA of the CDR3 is TGCGCCAGCAGCGAGGGGACAGGGTTCTACGAGCAGTACTTC. It translates to CASSEGTGFYEQYF.